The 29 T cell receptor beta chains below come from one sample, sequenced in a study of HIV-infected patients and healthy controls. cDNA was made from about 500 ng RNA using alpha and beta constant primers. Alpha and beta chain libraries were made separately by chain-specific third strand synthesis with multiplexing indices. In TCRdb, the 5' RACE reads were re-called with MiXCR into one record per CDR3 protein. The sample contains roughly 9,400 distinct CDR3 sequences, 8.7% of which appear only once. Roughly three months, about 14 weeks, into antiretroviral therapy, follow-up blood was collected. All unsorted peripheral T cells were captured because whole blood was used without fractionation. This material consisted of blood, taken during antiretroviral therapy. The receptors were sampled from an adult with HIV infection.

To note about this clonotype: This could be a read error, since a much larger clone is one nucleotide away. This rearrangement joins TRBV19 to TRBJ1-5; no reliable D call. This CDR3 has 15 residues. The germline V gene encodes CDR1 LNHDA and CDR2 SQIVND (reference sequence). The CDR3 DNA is TGTGCCAGTAGCCTTTCGCCAGTAAACGCTCAGTCCCAGCATTTT. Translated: CASSLSPVNAQSQHF.

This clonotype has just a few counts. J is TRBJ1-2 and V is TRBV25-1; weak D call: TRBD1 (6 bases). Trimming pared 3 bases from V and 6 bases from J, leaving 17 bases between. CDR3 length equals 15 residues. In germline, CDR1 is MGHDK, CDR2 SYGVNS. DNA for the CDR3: TGTGCCAGCAGTGAGTCTCTGGGGGCGGCGGATGGCTACACCTTC. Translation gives CASSESLGAADGYTF.

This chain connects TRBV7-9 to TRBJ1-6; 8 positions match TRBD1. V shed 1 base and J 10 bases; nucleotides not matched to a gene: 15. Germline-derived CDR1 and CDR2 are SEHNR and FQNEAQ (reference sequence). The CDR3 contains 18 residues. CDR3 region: CASSLGDRQRIEVSPLHF. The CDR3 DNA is TGTGCCAGCAGCTTAGGGGACAGGCAACGGATAGAGGTCTCACCCCTCCACTTT.

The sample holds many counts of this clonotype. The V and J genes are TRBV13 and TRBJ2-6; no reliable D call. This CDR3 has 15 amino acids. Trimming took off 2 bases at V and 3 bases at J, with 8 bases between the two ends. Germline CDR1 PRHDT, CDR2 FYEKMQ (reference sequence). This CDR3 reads CASSLRVLGANVLTF. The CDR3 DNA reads TGTGCCAGCAGCTTAAGAGTGCTTGGGGCCAACGTCCTGACTTTC.

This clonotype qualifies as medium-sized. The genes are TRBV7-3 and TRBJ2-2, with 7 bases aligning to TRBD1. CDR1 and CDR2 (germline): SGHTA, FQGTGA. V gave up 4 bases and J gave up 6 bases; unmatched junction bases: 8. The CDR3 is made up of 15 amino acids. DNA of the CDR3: TGTGCCAGCAGCTACTCCGGGACAGCGTCCGGGGAGCTGTTTTTT. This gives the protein CASSYSGTASGELFF.

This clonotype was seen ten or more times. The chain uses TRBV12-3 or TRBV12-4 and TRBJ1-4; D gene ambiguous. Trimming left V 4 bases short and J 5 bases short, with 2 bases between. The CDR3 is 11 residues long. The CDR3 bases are TGTGCCAGCAGTTGGAATGAAAAACTGTTTTTT. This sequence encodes CASSWNEKLFF.

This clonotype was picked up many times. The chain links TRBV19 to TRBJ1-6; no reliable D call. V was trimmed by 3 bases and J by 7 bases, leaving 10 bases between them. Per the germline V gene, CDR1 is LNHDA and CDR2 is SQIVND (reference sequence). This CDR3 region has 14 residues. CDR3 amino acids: CASSIHPLNSPLHF. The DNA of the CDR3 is TGTGCCAGTAGTATCCATCCGTTAAATTCACCCCTCCACTTT.

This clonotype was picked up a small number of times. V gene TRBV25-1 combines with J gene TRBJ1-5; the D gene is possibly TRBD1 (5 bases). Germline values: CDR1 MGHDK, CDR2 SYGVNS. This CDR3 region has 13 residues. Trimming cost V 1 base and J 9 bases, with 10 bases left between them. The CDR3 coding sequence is TGTGCCAGCAGTGAATCTGGGGACGGGCCCCAGCATTTT. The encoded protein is CASSESGDGPQHF.

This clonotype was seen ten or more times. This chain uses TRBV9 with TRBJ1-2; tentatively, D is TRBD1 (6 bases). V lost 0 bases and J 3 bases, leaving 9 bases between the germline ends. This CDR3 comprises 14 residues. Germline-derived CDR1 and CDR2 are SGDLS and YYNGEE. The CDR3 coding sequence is TGTGCCAGCAGCGTAGATCGGACAGACTATGGCTACACCTTC. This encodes CASSVDRTDYGYTF.

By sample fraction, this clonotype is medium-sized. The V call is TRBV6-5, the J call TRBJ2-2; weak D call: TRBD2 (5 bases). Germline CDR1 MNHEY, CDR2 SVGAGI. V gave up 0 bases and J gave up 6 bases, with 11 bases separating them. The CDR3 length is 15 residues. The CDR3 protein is CASSYSDGVSGELFF. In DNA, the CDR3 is TGTGCCAGCAGTTACTCGGACGGGGTATCCGGGGAGCTGTTTTTT.

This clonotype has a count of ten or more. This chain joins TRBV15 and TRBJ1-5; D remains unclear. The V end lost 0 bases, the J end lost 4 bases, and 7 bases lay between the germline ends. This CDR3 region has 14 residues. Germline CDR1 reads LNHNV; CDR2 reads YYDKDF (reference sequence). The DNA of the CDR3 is TGTGCCACCAGCAGAGATCCTCTTAATCAGCCCCAGCATTTT. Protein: CATSRDPLNQPQHF.

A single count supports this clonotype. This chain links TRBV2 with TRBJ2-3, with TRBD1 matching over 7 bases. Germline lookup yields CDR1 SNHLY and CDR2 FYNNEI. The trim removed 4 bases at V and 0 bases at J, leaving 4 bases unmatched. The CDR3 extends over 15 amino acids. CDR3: CASSVRGQSTDTQYF. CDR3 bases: TGTGCCAGCAGTGTTCGGGGACAGAGCACAGATACGCAGTATTTT.

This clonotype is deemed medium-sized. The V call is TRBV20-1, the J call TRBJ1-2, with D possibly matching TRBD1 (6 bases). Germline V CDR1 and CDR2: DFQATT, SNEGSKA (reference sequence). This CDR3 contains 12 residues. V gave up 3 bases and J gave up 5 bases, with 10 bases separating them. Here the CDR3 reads CSASPRGYGYTF. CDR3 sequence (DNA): TGCAGTGCTAGTCCCAGGGGATATGGCTACACCTTC.

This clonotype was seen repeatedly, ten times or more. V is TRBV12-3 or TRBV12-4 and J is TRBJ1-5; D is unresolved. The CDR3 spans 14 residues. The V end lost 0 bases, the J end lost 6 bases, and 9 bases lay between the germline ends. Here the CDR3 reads CASSLAPATQPQHF. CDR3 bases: TGTGCCAGCAGTTTAGCGCCCGCAACTCAGCCCCAGCATTTT.

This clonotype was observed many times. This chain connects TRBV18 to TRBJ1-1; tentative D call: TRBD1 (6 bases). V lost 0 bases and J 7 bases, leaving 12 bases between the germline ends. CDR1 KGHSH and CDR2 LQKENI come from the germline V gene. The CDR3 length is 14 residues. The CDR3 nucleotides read TGTGCCAGCTCACCACCGTCCCAGGGGATTGAAGCTTTCTTT. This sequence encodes CASSPPSQGIEAFF.

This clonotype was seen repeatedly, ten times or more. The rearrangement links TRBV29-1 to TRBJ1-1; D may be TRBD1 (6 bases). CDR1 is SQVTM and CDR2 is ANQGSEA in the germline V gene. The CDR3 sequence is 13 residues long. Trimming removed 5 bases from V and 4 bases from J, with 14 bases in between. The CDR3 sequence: CSVRQAPSTEAFF. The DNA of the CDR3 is TGCAGCGTTAGACAGGCACCTTCCACTGAAGCTTTCTTT. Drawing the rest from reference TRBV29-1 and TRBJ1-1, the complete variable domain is SAVISQKPSRDICQRGTSLTIQCQVDSQVTMMFWYRQQPGQSLTLIATANQGSEATYESGFVIDKFPISRPNLTFSTLTVSNMSPEDSSIYLCSVRQAPSTEAFFGQGTRLTVV.

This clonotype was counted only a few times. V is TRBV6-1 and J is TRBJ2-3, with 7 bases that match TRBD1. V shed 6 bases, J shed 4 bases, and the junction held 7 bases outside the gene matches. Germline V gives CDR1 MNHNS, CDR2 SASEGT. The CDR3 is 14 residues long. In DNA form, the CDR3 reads TGTGCCAGCAGGTTTAGACAGGGCCCAGATACGCAGTATTTT. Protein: CASRFRQGPDTQYF.

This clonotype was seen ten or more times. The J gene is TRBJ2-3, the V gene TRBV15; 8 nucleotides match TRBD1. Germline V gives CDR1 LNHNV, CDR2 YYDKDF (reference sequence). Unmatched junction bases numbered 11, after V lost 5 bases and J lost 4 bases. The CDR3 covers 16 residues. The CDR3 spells CATSPGTGSFADTQYF. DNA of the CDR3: TGTGCCACCAGCCCCGGGACAGGATCCTTCGCAGATACGCAGTATTTT.

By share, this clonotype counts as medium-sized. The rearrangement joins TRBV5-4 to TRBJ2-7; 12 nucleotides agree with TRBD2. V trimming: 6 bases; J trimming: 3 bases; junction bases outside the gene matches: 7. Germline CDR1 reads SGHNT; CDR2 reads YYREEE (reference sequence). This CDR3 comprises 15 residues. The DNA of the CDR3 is TGTGCCAGCACGGCCCTAGCGGGAGGGAACTACGAGCAGTACTTC. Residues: CASTALAGGNYEQYF.

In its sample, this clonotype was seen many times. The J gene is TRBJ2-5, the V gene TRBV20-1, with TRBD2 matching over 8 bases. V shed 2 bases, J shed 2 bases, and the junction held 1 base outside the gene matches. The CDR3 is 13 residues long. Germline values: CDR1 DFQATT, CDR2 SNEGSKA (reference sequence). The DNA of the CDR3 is TGCAGTGCTAGACCTAGCGGGCAAGAGACCCAGTACTTC. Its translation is CSARPSGQETQYF.

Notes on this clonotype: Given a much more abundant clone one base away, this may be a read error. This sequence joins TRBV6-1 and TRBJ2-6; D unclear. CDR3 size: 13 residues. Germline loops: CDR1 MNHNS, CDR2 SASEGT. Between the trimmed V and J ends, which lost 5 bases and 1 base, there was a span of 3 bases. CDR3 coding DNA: TGTGCCAGCAGTTCTTCTGGGGCCAACGTCCTGACTTTC. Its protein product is CASSSSGANVLTF.

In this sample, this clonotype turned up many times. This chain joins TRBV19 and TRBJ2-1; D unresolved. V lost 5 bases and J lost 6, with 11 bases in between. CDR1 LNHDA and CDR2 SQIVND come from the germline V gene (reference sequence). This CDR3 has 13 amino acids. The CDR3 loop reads CASSQSGPNEQFF. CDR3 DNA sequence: TGTGCCAGTAGTCAGTCCGGCCCCAATGAGCAGTTCTTC. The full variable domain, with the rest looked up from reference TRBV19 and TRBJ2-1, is DGGITQSPKYLFRKEGQNVTLSCEQNLNHDAMYWYRQDPGQGLRLIYYSQIVNDFQKGDIAEGYSVSREKKESFPLTVTSAQKNPTAFYLCASSQSGPNEQFFGPGTRLTVL.

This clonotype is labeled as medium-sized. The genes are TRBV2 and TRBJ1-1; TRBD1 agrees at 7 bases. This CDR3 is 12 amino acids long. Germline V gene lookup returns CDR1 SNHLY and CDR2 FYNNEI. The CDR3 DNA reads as TGTGCTTCAGGGGGTTTAGGCACTGAAGCTTTCTTT. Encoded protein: CASGGLGTEAFF.

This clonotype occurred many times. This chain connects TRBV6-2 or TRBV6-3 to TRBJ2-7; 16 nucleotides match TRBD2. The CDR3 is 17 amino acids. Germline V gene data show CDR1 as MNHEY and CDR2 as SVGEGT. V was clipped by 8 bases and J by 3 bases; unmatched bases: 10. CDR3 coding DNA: TGTGCCAGCCAAGTACGGGGACTAGCGGGAGGGGACTACGAGCAGTACTTC. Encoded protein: CASQVRGLAGGDYEQYF.

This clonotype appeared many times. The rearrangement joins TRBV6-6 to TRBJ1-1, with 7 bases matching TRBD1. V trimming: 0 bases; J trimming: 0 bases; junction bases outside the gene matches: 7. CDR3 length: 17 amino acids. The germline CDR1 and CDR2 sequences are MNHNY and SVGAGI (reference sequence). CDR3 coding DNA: TGTGCCAGCAGTTACTCTTCAGGGGGAGTGCTGAACACTGAAGCTTTCTTT. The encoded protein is CASSYSSGGVLNTEAFF.

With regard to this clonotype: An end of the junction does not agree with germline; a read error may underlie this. The CDR3 coding sequence is TGCGCCAGCAGCTTGCAGACTGGGGCCAACGTCCTGACCTTC. Its translation is CASSLQTGANVLTF. The chain couples TRBV5-1 to TRBJ2-6; D may be TRBD1 (5 bases). Germline V gene sequence: CDR1 SGHRS, CDR2 YFSETQ. The CDR3 spans 14 residues.

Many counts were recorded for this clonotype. The CDR3 coding sequence is TGTGCCAGCTCGCAAGGGACTTACAACACCGGGGAGCTGTTTTTT. Protein product: CASSQGTYNTGELFF. The chain uses TRBV18 and TRBJ2-2, with D perhaps matching TRBD2 (6 bases). This CDR3 has 15 amino acids. Germline loops: CDR1 KGHSH, CDR2 LQKENI. V was clipped by 6 bases and J by 2 bases, with 13 bases between them.

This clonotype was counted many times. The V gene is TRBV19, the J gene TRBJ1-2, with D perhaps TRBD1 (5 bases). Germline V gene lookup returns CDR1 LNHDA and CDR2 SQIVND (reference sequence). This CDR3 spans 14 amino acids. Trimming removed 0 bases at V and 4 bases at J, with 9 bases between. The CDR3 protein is CASSIDEQVYGYTF. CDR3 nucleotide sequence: TGTGCCAGTAGTATAGATGAACAGGTCTATGGCTACACCTTC.

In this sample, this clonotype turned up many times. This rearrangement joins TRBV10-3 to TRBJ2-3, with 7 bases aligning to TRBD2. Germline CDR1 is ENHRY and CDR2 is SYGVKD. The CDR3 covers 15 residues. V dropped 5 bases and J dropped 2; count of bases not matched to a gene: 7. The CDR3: CAISTGRVTTDTQYF. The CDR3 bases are TGTGCCATCAGTACGGGGAGGGTCACCACAGATACGCAGTATTTT.